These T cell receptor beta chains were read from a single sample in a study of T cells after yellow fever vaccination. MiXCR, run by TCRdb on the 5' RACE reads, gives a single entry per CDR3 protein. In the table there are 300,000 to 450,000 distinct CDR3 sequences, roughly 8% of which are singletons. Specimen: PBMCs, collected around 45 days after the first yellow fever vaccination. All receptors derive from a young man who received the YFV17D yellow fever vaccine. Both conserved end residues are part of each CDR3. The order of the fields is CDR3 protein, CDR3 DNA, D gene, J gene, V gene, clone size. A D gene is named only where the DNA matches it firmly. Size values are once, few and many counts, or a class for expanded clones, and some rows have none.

CDR3: CATSRERGGTDTQYF; DNA: TGTGCCACCAGCAGAGAACGGGGTGGCACAGATACGCAGTATTTT; D: .; J: TRBJ2-3; V: TRBV15; size: many
CDR3: CASSFVDQPQHF; DNA: TGTGCCAGCAGTTTTGTGGATCAGCCCCAGCATTTT; D: .; J: TRBJ1-5; V: TRBV12-3/TRBV12-4; size: many
CDR3: CSARDERGLGTEAFF; DNA: TGCAGTGCCAGAGATGAGAGAGGCCTGGGCACTGAAGCTTTCTTT; D: .; J: TRBJ1-1; V: TRBV20-1; size: few
CDR3: CAHSSGTGELFF; DNA: TGTGCCCACTCCTCGGGGACCGGGGAGCTGTTTTTT; D: .; J: TRBJ2-2; V: TRBV30; size: few
CDR3: CASSKRSGTPWQYF; DNA: TGTGCCAGCAGCAAACGCTCCGGGACCCCATGGCAGTACTTC; D: .; J: TRBJ2-7; V: TRBV21-1; size: .
CDR3: CASSLSPLNTEAFF; DNA: TGTGCCAGCAGCTTATCGCCCCTGAACACTGAAGCTTTCTTT; D: .; J: TRBJ1-1; V: TRBV7-3; size: .
CDR3: CSAPKVRGRQPQHF; DNA: TGCAGTGCTCCTAAAGTCCGGGGGCGACAGCCCCAGCATTTT; D: .; J: TRBJ1-5; V: TRBV20-1; size: few
CDR3: CATSRDPPYNEQFF; DNA: TGTGCCACCAGCAGAGATCCCCCCTACAATGAGCAGTTCTTC; D: .; J: TRBJ2-1; V: TRBV15; size: few
CDR3: CASSQLPLFQDTGELFF; DNA: TGCGCCAGCAGCCAACTCCCCCTTTTTCAGGACACCGGGGAGCTGTTTTTT; D: .; J: TRBJ2-2; V: TRBV4-3; size: .
CDR3: CATSSKLTITEQFF; DNA: TGTGCCACCAGCAGTAAACTTACGATTACGGAGCAGTTCTTC; D: .; J: TRBJ2-1; V: TRBV15; size: many
CDR3: CASSLPSTGRNSPLHF; DNA: TGTGCCAGCAGCTTACCCTCGACAGGGCGCAATTCACCCCTCCACTTT; D: TRBD1; J: TRBJ1-6; V: TRBV11-2; size: .
CDR3: CASSLAGTGGHEQFF; DNA: TGTGCCAGCAGCTTAGCGGGGACAGGGGGGCATGAGCAGTTCTTC; D: TRBD1; J: TRBJ2-1; V: TRBV7-6; size: few
CDR3: CASRTGATPDTQYF; DNA: TGTGCCAGCAGAACAGGGGCGACCCCAGATACGCAGTATTTT; D: TRBD1; J: TRBJ2-3; V: TRBV12-3/TRBV12-4; size: few
CDR3: CASSYSWGANTEAFF; DNA: TGTGCCAGCAGTTACTCGTGGGGGGCGAACACTGAAGCTTTCTTT; D: .; J: TRBJ1-1; V: TRBV6-5; size: few
CDR3: CASGRDSDSGNTIYF; DNA: TGCGCCAGCGGCCGGGACAGCGACTCTGGAAACACCATATATTTT; D: TRBD1; J: TRBJ1-3; V: TRBV5-1; size: .
CDR3: CASSPTTGGLYGYTF; DNA: TGCGCCAGCAGCCCGACAACAGGAGGTCTCTATGGCTACACCTTC; D: .; J: TRBJ1-2; V: TRBV4-3; size: .
CDR3: CASNARTGAYGYTF; DNA: TGTGCCAGCAACGCACGGACAGGCGCCTATGGCTACACCTTC; D: TRBD1; J: TRBJ1-2; V: TRBV5-6; size: many
CDR3: CASSYGGANVLTF; DNA: TGTGCCAGCAGTTACGGGGGGGCCAACGTCCTGACTTTC; D: .; J: TRBJ2-6; V: TRBV6-2/TRBV6-3; size: once
CDR3: CASSFVSGGPGETQYF; DNA: TGTGCCAGCAGTTTTGTCAGCGGGGGGCCAGGAGAGACCCAGTACTTC; D: TRBD2; J: TRBJ2-5; V: TRBV12-3/TRBV12-4; size: .
CDR3: CATSRDRAYSNQPQHF; DNA: TGTGCCACCAGCAGAGATCGAGCCTATAGCAATCAGCCCCAGCATTTT; D: .; J: TRBJ1-5; V: TRBV15; size: many
CDR3: CASSAPETPSNYEQYF; DNA: TGTGCCAGCAGCGCCCCAGAGACACCTTCGAACTACGAGCAGTACTTC; D: .; J: TRBJ2-7; V: TRBV2; size: few
CDR3: CATLRGTVNYGYTF; DNA: TGTGCCACCCTGAGGGGGACAGTCAACTATGGCTACACCTTC; D: TRBD1; J: TRBJ1-2; V: TRBV19; size: few
CDR3: CSAKWGRNTEAFF; DNA: TGCAGTGCTAAGTGGGGAAGGAACACTGAAGCTTTCTTT; D: .; J: TRBJ1-1; V: TRBV20-1; size: few
CDR3: CASRVQGSGNTIYF; DNA: TGTGCCAGCAGGGTGCAGGGATCTGGAAACACCATATATTTT; D: .; J: TRBJ1-3; V: TRBV14; size: few
CDR3: CASQSTGTYETQYF; DNA: TGCGCCAGCCAGTCGACAGGGACGTACGAGACCCAGTACTTC; D: TRBD1; J: TRBJ2-5; V: TRBV5-1; size: .
CDR3: CAWSRQHSNQPQHF; DNA: TGTGCCTGGAGTCGACAGCATAGCAATCAGCCCCAGCATTTT; D: .; J: TRBJ1-5; V: TRBV30; size: .
CDR3: CSVEGVDLLRGYTF; DNA: TGCAGCGTTGAAGGGGTCGACTTACTGAGGGGCTACACCTTC; D: .; J: TRBJ1-2; V: TRBV29-1; size: many
CDR3: CASSQELTNTEAFF; DNA: TGCGCCAGCAGCCAAGAACTCACGAACACTGAAGCTTTCTTT; D: .; J: TRBJ1-1; V: TRBV4-1; size: .
CDR3: CASINTGGTEAFF; DNA: TGTGCCAGCATCAACACGGGGGGCACTGAAGCTTTCTTT; D: .; J: TRBJ1-1; V: TRBV6-5; size: many
CDR3: CASSFTGQGNTIYF; DNA: TGTGCCAGCAGCTTCACGGGCCAGGGAAACACCATATATTTT; D: .; J: TRBJ1-3; V: TRBV7-9; size: few
CDR3: CASSSGLFRNQPQHF; DNA: TGTGCCAGCAGTTCGGGCCTCTTTCGCAATCAGCCCCAGCATTTT; D: .; J: TRBJ1-5; V: TRBV12-3/TRBV12-4; size: .
CDR3: CSAREGGNYGYTF; DNA: TGCAGTGCTAGAGAGGGGGGAAACTATGGCTACACCTTC; D: .; J: TRBJ1-2; V: TRBV20-1; size: few
CDR3: CASSYPQITDTQYF; DNA: TGTGCCAGCAGTTACCCCCAGATCACAGATACGCAGTATTTT; D: .; J: TRBJ2-3; V: TRBV6-5; size: few
CDR3: CASSQSRDRAQTGNQPQHF; DNA: TGTGCCAGCAGCCAATCCCGGGACAGGGCGCAAACAGGCAATCAGCCCCAGCATTTT; D: TRBD1; J: TRBJ1-5; V: TRBV4-2; size: few
CDR3: CASRETTGPNSPLHF; DNA: TGTGCCAGCAGAGAAACGACAGGCCCTAATTCACCCCTCCACTTT; D: .; J: TRBJ1-6; V: TRBV9; size: few
CDR3: CASSLVPVSYEQYF; DNA: TGTGCCAGCAGCTTAGTTCCTGTATCCTACGAGCAGTACTTC; D: .; J: TRBJ2-7; V: TRBV7-2; size: many
CDR3: CSARELLTGERETQYF; DNA: TGCAGTGCTAGAGAGCTGTTGACAGGGGAGCGAGAGACCCAGTACTTC; D: TRBD1; J: TRBJ2-5; V: TRBV20-1; size: few
CDR3: CSGLRTGSGNTIYF; DNA: TGCAGCGGGCTCCGGACGGGGTCCGGAAACACCATATATTTT; D: .; J: TRBJ1-3; V: TRBV29-1; size: .
CDR3: CASSIFGGAYERYF; DNA: TGTGCCAGTAGTATATTCGGGGGGGCCTACGAGCGGTACTTC; D: TRBD2; J: TRBJ2-7; V: TRBV19; size: .
CDR3: CASSFGQPGTDTQYF; DNA: TGCGCCAGCAGCTTCGGACAGCCGGGCACAGATACGCAGTATTTT; D: .; J: TRBJ2-3; V: TRBV5-1; size: .